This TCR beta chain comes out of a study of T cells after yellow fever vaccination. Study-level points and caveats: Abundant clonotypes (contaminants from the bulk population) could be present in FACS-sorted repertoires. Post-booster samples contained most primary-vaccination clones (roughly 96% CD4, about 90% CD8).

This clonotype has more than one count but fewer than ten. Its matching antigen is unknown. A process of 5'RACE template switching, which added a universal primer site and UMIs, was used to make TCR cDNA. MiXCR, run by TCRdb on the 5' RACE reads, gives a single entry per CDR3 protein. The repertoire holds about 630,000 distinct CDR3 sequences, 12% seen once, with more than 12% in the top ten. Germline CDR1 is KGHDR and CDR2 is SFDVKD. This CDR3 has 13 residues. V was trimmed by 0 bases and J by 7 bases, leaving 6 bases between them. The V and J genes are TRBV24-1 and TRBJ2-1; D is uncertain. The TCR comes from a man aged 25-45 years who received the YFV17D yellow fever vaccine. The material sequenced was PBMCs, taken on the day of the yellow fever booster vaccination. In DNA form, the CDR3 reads TGTGCCACCAGTGATTTGCTTTTTAATGAGCAGTTCTTC. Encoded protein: CATSDLLFNEQFF.